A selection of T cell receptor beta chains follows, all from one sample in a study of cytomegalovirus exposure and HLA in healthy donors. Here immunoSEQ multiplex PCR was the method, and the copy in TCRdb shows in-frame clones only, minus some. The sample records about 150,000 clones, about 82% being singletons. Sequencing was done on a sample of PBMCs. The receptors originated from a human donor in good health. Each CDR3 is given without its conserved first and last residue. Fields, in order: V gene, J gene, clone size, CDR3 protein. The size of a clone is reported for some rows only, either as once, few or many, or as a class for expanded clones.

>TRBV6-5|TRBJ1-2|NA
ASSGQGSGYGYT
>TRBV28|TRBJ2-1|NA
ASASVSGRNYNEQF
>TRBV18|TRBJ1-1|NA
ASSNWEGAF
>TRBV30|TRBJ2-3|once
AWKAGRSTDTQY
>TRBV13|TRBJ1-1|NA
ASSEDRANTEAF
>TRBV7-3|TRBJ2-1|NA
ASSASGGAGNEQF
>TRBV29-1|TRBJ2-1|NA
SVFPTGPIGDEQF
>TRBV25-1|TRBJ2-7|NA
ASSEYTGGSYEQY
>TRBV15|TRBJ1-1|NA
ATSRVKRQMNTEAF
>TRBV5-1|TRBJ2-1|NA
ASSLTGWDEQF
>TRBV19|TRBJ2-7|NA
ASSYSGGHYEQY
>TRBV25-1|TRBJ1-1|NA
ASSEGGESSEAF
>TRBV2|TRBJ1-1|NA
ASNPRGTEAF
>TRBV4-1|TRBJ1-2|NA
ASSQVGTGGIDT
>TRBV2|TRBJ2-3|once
ASVLAGADTQY
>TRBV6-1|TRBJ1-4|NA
ASSSTPATNEKLF
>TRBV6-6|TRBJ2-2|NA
ASSSTINLAGELF
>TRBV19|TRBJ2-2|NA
ASTPGTSVTGELF
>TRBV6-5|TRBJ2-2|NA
ASRAGLAGGGELF
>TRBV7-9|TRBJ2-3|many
ASSPDSFSPDTQY
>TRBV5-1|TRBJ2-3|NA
ASSPEWRPTDTQY
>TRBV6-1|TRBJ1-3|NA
ASSGTGSGNTIY
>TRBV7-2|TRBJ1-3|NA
ASSFSPNSGNTIY
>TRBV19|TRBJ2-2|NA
ASSIQKPGELF
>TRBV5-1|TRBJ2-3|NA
ASSHDAAGLSTDTQY
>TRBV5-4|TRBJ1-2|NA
ASSLLGTRWGYT
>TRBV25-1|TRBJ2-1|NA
ASSTGQGVLNEQF
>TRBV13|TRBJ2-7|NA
ASSPTSGSSYEQY
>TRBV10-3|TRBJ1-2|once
AISQLDAGTYGYT
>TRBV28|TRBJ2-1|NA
AMSSGATYNEQF
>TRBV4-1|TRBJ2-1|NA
AWGGGTWVF
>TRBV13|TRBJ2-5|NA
ASSLRQALEETQY
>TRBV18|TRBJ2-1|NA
ASSPIPKYNEQF
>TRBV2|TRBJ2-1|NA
ASSEYGGSHNEQF
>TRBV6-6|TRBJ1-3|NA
ASTYDSTGNTIY
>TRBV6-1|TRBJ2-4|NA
ASTPPPGLAF
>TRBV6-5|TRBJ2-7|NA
ASSYVRTGYYEQY
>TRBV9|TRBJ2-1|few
ASSVGAPYNEQF
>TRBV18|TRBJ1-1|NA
ASSLTGQMNTEAF
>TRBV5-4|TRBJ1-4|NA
ASSRDRGRFGEKLF
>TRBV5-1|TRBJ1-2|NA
ASSLETGGDGYT
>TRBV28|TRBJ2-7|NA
ASSLGGAGGNEQY
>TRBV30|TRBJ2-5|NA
AWSVTWPQETQY
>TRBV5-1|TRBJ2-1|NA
ASSFLAGGNNEQF
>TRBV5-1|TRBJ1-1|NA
ASSLAGQGYMNTEAF
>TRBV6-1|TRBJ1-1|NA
ASSVGTEAF
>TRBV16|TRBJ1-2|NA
ASSHFPALGRVHGYT
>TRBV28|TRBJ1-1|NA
ASSSYTEAF
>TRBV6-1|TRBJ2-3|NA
ASSGGQLGTDTQY
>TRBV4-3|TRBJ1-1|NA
ASSQDLSLMNTEAF
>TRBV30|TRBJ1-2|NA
AWSHGDRERYGYT
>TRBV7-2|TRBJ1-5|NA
ASSFSKSAQH
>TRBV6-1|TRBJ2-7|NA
ASRTGISYEQY